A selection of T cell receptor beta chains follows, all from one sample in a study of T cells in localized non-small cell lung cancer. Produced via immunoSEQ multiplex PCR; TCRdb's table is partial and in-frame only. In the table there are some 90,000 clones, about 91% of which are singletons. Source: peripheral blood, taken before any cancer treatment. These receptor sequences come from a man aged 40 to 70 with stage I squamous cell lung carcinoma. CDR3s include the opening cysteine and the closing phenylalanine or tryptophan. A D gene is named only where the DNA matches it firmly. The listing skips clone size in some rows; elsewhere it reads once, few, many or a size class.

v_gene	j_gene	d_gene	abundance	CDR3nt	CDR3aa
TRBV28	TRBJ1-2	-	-	TGTGCCAGCAGTCGACAGGTCCTCATTTATGGCTACACCTTC	CASSRQVLIYGYTF
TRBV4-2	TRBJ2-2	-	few	TGTGCCAGCAGCCAAGCCTCCTCCTTCGGGGAGCTGTTTTTT	CASSQASSFGELFF
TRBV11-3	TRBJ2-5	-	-	TGTGCCAGCAGCTTAGGACAGGGGCGGGAGGAGACCCAGTACTTC	CASSLGQGREETQYF
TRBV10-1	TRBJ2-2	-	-	TGCGCCAGCAGCGCCGGGACGGCTACCGGGGAGCTGTTTTTT	CASSAGTATGELFF
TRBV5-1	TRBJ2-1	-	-	TGCGCCAGCAGCCCACAAAGCGGAACTTTCTCCTACAATGAGCAGTTCTTC	CASSPQSGTFSYNEQFF
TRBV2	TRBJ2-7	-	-	TGTGCCAGCATGGACTCGAGCTCCTACGAGCAGTACTTC	CASMDSSSYEQYF
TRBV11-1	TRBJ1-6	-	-	TGTGCCAGCAGCTACCCAGGGAATTCACCCCTCCACTTT	CASSYPGNSPLHF
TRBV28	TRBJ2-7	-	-	TGTGCCAGCAGTCCGCCCACATACTCCTACGAGCAGTACTTC	CASSPPTYSYEQYF
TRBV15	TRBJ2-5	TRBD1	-	TGTGCCACCAGCAGGGAATACAGGGGGAAGACCCAGTACTTC	CATSREYRGKTQYF
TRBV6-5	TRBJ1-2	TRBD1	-	TGTGCCAGCAGTTACCGGGACAGGGGGTTCTATGGCTACACCTTC	CASSYRDRGFYGYTF
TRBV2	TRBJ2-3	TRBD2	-	TGTGCCAGCTGCGGGGGGCCACCCAGCACAGATACGCAGTATTTT	CASCGGPPSTDTQYF
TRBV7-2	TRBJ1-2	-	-	TGTGCCAGCAGCTTATCCGGCAGGCAGGATGGCTACACCTTC	CASSLSGRQDGYTF
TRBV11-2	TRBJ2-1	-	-	TGTGCCAGCAGCTTCCGGGGCTTCGGCGGTGAGCAGTTCTTC	CASSFRGFGGEQFF
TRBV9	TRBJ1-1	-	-	TGTGCCAGCGGGCGTAACACTGAAGCTTTCTTT	CASGRNTEAFF
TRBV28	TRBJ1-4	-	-	TGTGCCAGCAGAGGGGAAAAACTGTTTTTT	CASRGEKLFF
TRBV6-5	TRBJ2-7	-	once	TGTGCCAGCAGTTACGGAGGGACCCGCTCCTACGAGCAGTACTTC	CASSYGGTRSYEQYF
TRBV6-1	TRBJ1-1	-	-	TGTGCCAGCAGGGAGGGAGGCACTGAAGCTTTCTTT	CASREGGTEAFF
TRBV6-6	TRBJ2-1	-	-	TGTGCCAGCAGCGAGGGGCAGGGCAGGGAGCAGTTCTTC	CASSEGQGREQFF
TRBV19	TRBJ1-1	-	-	TGTGCCAGTAGTATAGTTTGGGGGAACACTGAAGCTTTCTTT	CASSIVWGNTEAFF
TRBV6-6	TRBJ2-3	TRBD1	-	TGTGCCAGCAGCCTAGGGACAGGGCCAGATACGCAGTATTTT	CASSLGTGPDTQYF
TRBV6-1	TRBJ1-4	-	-	TGTGCCAGCAGTGAAGAGGGCGGGACATCAGCCAAACTGTTTTTT	CASSEEGGTSAKLFF
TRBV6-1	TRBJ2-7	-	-	TGTGCCAGCAGCTTCACAGGTTACGAGCAGTACTTC	CASSFTGYEQYF
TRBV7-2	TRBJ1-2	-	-	TGTGCCAGCAGCTTAGGTGGCAGTACCTATGGCTACACCTTC	CASSLGGSTYGYTF
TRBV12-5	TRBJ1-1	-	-	TGTGCTAGTGGTTTGGGATGGGACTTGGAAGCTTTCTTT	CASGLGWDLEAFF
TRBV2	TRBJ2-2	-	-	TGTGCCAGCAGGGCCGGGAACTGGGACACCGGGGAGCTGTTTTTT	CASRAGNWDTGELFF
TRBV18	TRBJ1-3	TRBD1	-	TGTGCCAGCTCAGGGACAGGAGGGAACTCTGGAAACACCATATATTTT	CASSGTGGNSGNTIYF
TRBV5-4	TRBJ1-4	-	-	TGTGCCAGCAGCCTGGAACCTTTTAATGAAAAACTGTTTTTT	CASSLEPFNEKLFF
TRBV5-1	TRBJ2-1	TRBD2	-	TGCGCCAGCAGCCCCCTCCCTAGCGGGGGTCACAATGAGCAGTTCTTC	CASSPLPSGGHNEQFF
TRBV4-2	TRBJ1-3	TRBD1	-	TGTGCCAGCAGCCAAGATCTTGGGACAGGGCTAAGTGGAAACACCATATATTTT	CASSQDLGTGLSGNTIYF
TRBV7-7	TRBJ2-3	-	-	TGTGCCAGCAGCCGCCTCCAGGTACCGACCGATACGCAGTATTTT	CASSRLQVPTDTQYF
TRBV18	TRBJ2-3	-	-	TGTGCCAGCTCACCCCGTGAGACAGATACGCAGTATTTT	CASSPRETDTQYF
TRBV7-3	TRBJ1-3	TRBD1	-	TGTGCCAGCAGCCCATGGGGACAGGGGGCTCAAGCTGGAAACACCATATATTTT	CASSPWGQGAQAGNTIYF
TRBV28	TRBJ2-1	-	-	TGTGCCAGCACCCCCGGTCAAAGCTCCTACAATGAGCAGTTCTTC	CASTPGQSSYNEQFF
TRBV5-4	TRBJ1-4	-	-	TGTGCCAGCAGCATTGGGGGGAGGGAGGCTACTAATGAAAAACTGTTTTTT	CASSIGGREATNEKLFF
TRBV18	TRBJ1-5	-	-	TGTGCCAGCTCAGAGGTTAGCAATCAGCCCCAGCATTTT	CASSEVSNQPQHF
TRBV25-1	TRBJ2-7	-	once	TGTGCCAGCAGTGAACTCATGCAGGGTTCCTACGAGCAGTACTTC	CASSELMQGSYEQYF
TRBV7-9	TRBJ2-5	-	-	TGTGCCAGCAGCTCCCAGGGAAGGGGGGTAGAGACCCAGTACTTC	CASSSQGRGVETQYF
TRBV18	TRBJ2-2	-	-	TGTGCCAGCTCACCCCCGGGGACCCAACGGTCCGGGGAGCTGTTTTTT	CASSPPGTQRSGELFF
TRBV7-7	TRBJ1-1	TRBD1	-	TGTGCCAGCAGCGCCCGGGACAGGGGCCTCCCGGTTGAAGCTTTCTTT	CASSARDRGLPVEAFF
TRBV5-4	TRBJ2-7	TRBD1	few	TGTGCCAGCAGCTTTAAGACAGGGGACCACGAGCAGTACTTC	CASSFKTGDHEQYF
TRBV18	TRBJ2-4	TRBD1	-	TGTGCCAGCTCACCACCGGGGACAGGGGGCGGTGGAGTCATTCAGTACTTC	CASSPPGTGGGGVIQYF
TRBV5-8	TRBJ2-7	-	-	TGTGCCAGCAGGCGGGAACGAGGGGTCTACGAGCAGTACTTC	CASRRERGVYEQYF
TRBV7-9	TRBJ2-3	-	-	TGTGCCAGCAGCCTACTATACAGAGAATATTTT	CASSLLYREYF
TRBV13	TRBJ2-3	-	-	TGTGCCAGCAGCTTGGGGATTACGCAGTATTTT	CASSLGITQYF
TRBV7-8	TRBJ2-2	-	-	TGTGCCAGCAGCTTAGTCGGGGGAATGGACACCGGGGAGCTGTTTTTT	CASSLVGGMDTGELFF
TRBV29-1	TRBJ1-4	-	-	TGCAGCGTTGAAGGGGGGTCGGGGGAAAAACTGTTTTTT	CSVEGGSGEKLFF
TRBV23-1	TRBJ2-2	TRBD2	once	TGCGCCAGCAGTCAATCAGGGAGCGGGGGGAATAGGGAGCTGTTTTTT	CASSQSGSGGNRELFF
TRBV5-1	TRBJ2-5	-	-	TGCGCCAGCAGCTTGGGGACGGGCTCCCGGCGAGAGACCCAGTACTTC	CASSLGTGSRRETQYF
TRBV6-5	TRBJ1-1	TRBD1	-	TGTGCCAGCAGTAGGGACAGGAGGGGCCGTACTGAAGCTTTCTTT	CASSRDRRGRTEAFF
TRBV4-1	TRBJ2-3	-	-	TGCGCCAGCAGCCAAGATGGAGGGGGGGCAGATACGCAGTATTTT	CASSQDGGGADTQYF
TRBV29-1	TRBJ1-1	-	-	TGCAGCGTTGAAGGGGGGGGAGGCACTGAAGCTTTCTTT	CSVEGGGGTEAFF
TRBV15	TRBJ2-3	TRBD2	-	TGTGCCACCAGCAGAGACCCGGTAGGCGGGGGAAGCACAGATACGCAGTATTTT	CATSRDPVGGGSTDTQYF
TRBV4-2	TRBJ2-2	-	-	TGTGCCAGCAGCCAAGGGGTAGCGGCGGGGAGGAACACCGGGGAGCTGTTTTTT	CASSQGVAAGRNTGELFF
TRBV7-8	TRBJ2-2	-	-	TGTGCCAGCAGCTTAGGCCGGCGGGGAGCCGGGGAGCTGTTTTTT	CASSLGRRGAGELFF
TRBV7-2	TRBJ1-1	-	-	TGTGCCAGCAGCTTATATTCAGGAGTCACTGAAGCTTTCTTT	CASSLYSGVTEAFF
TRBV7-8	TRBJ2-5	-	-	TGTGCCAGCAGCTCCACTCAACTACTAGTGTCGGCGACCCAGTACTTC	CASSSTQLLVSATQYF
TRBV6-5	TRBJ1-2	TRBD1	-	TGTGCCAGCAGACCAGGGGGTGTTGACTATGGCTACACCTTC	CASRPGGVDYGYTF
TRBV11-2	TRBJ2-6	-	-	TGTGCCAGCGGGTCTACACCTTCTGGGGCCAACGTCCTGACTTTC	CASGSTPSGANVLTF
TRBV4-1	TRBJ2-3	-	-	TGCGCCAGCAGCCAAGAGCAAGGTCTAACAGATACGCAGTATTTT	CASSQEQGLTDTQYF